Sequencing of this T cell receptor (beta chain) was carried out in a study of blood T cells in healthy people across ages (dated by TCRdb to the mid-2010s). Broadly, across the study: In model experiments, template switching captured roughly one uniquely barcoded TCR beta cDNA molecule for every two T cells. The study measured age-related changes in TCR beta repertoire diversity using deep sequencing normalized with unique cDNA molecular identifiers. The donors were divided into four age groups: young (average around 17 years), middle-aged (over 35), aged (about 56) and long-lived (around 87). To avoid experimental bias, donors of different ages were distributed randomly across sequencing lanes. Using the same blood draw, the study looked at two additional independent replicas of 1 million unique cDNA reads for two donors, one aged 18 to 30 and the other aged 80 or older.

At the junction V is shortened by 0 bases and J by 3 bases; bases outside the gene matches: 10. CDR1 and CDR2 (LNHNV, YYDKDF) derive from the germline V gene (reference sequence). Including cysteine and phenylalanine, the CDR3 has 17 amino acids. The CDR3 DNA has 51 bases and is translated from base 1. The library was generated by 5' RACE. Sequencing instrument: Illumina HiSeq 2500. A second PCR of roughly 6 to 11 cycles was run with a J-beta primer mix and a sample-barcoded 5' primer. A template-switch 5' adaptor carrying 12 random nucleotides introduced a unique molecular identifier onto each TCR beta cDNA molecule. Each sample yielded at least 2.5 million CDR3-containing paired-end reads. First-strand cDNA synthesis was performed from all RNA using the Mint cDNA synthesis kit, with priming by a TRBC-specific oligonucleotide. All cDNA was treated with uracil-DNA glycosylase and then went through a first 18-cycle PCR with the universal primers M1SS and BC2_uni_R. In the paper's pipeline: Normalization of each sample was performed by random selection of 1 million high-quality reads, each carrying a distinct molecular identifier. Reads sharing molecular identifiers were discarded rather than binned into consensus sequences. MiTCR, set to a Q25 quality threshold and the strictest error-elimination algorithm, was used for CDR3 identification, clonotype clustering and error correction. A nonparametric unseen species model with Euler transformation was used to estimate a lower bound on total TCR beta diversity. The public reads were run again by TCRdb, first through fastp at Q25 and then through MiXCR, and only productive beta chains were kept. All rows with the same CDR3 protein become a single entry with the most common DNA and genes. The V and J calls, along with clone size, are taken from TCRdb and not from the paper's own processing. This sample is represented by 850,000 to 1,300,000 distinct CDR3 sequences; more than 40% of them were singletons. The ten largest make up approximately 20% of the sample.

The donors were roughly 39 Caucasian individuals from Russia, aged roughly 6 to 100 years, who were systemically healthy. Each donor gave ten milliliters of peripheral blood, drawn into EDTA-treated Vacutainer tubes. Ficoll-Paque density-gradient centrifugation was used to isolate PBMCs, with at least 6.5 million per sample. Total RNA was extracted from PBMCs with Trizol reagent, with at least 6 micrograms obtained per sample. For every donor, flow cytometry on a PBMC aliquot measured the percentage of naive CD45RAhigh/CD27high T cells. General findings and caveats noted by the study authors: As age increased, observed TCR beta diversity per million T cells dropped in a roughly linear way, and a significant reduction was already evident by age 40. Compared with the aged group, the long-lived group had more naive CD4+ T cells, fewer expanded clones and increased TCR diversity, suggesting age selection. Since profiling was done on bulk unsorted PBMCs, naive and antigen-experienced compartments could not be conclusively compared. Because the CMV infection status of the donors was unknown, age-related changes in expanded clonotypes may potentially have been confounded. Total diversity estimates from one million sequenced T cells were considered lower bounds and underestimates. A strong correlation was found between observed TCR beta diversity and the percentage of naive T cells measured by flow cytometry.

With regard to this clonotype: It has no known antigen specificity. The sample holds no much larger clone one base away, and base qualities are not on file.

The sequenced material came from blood. The chain links TRBV15 with TRBJ2-7; TRBD1 agrees with 8 junctional bases. The TCR comes from a woman aged 55-69 years in good health. The CDR3 protein: CATSRDVGGQALYEQYF. In nucleotides, the sequence is TGTGCCACCAGCAGAGATGTGGGGGGACAGGCCCTCTACGAGCAGTACTTC.